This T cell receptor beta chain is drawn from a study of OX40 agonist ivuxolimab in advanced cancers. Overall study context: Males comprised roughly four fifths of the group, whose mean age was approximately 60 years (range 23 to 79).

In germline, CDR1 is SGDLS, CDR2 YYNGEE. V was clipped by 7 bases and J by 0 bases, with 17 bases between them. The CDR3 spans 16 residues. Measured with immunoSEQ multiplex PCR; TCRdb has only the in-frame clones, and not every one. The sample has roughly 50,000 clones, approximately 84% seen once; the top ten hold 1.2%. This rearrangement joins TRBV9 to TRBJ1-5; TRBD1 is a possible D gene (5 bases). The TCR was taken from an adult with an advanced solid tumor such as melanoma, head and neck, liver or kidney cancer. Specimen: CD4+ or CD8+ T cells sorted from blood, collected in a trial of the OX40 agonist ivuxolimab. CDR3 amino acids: CASPGDLDYSNQPQHF. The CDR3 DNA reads TGTGCCAGCCCGGGGGACCTGGATTATAGCAATCAGCCCCAGCATTTT.